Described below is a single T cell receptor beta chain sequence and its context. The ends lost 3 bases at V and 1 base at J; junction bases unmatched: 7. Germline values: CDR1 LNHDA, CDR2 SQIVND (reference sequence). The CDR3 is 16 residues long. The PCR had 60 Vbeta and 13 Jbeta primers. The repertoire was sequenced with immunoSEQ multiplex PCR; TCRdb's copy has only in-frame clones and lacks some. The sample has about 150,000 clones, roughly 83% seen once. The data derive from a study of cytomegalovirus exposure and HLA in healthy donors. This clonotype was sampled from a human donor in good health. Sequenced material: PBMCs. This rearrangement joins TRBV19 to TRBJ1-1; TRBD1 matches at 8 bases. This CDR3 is CASSIRQGKGNTEAFF. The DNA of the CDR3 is TGTGCCAGTAGTATTCGACAGGGGAAAGGGAACACTGAAGCTTTCTTT.